These T cell receptor beta chains were read from a single sample in a study of read filtering for tumor transcriptome and immune sequencing. TCRdb reanalysed the reads using MiXCR and keeps one entry per CDR3 protein. This table holds 46,000 or so distinct CDR3 sequences, approximately 18% found once. The sequenced sample consisted of a population of CD138-negative cells sorted from bone marrow. These receptors were collected from a donor older than 35 with multiple myeloma. The CDR3 runs from the conserved cysteine through the conserved F or W. Each record gives: D gene, J gene, V gene, clone size, CDR3 DNA, CDR3 protein. The D gene is left open where the match is weak. Some rows have no size entry. The others give once, few or many, or a class for an expanded clone.

D: .
J: TRBJ2-2
V: TRBV2
size: many
DNA: TGTGCCAGCGGGAGAGTGATCGGGGAGCTGTTTTTT
CDR3: CASGRVIGELFF

D: TRBD2
J: TRBJ2-1
V: TRBV10-3
size: many
DNA: TGTGCCATCAGTGAGTCTTTCCTAGCGGGCGACAATGAGCAGTTCTTC
CDR3: CAISESFLAGDNEQFF

D: TRBD2
J: TRBJ2-3
V: TRBV6-2/TRBV6-3
size: .
DNA: TGTGCCAGCAGTTACTCATCTAGCGGAACTAGCACAGATACGCAGTATTTT
CDR3: CASSYSSSGTSTDTQYF

D: .
J: TRBJ1-5
V: TRBV7-6
size: many
DNA: TGTGCCAGCAGCCCAAGCACAAATCAGCCCCAGCATTTT
CDR3: CASSPSTNQPQHF

D: .
J: TRBJ2-3
V: TRBV5-1
size: .
DNA: TGCGCCAGCAGCCCCAACACACAAACAAGCACAGATACGCAGTATTTT
CDR3: CASSPNTQTSTDTQYF

D: .
J: TRBJ2-2
V: TRBV6-6
size: many
DNA: .
CDR3: CASSHRRAGELFF

D: .
J: TRBJ2-7
V: TRBV6-2/TRBV6-3
size: many
DNA: TGTGCCAGCACCACTGGGGGGCCGAACGAGCAGTACTTC
CDR3: CASTTGGPNEQYF

D: TRBD1
J: TRBJ1-5
V: TRBV12-3/TRBV12-4
size: .
DNA: TGTGCCAGCAGTCCCCGACAGGGGCCTACCAATCAGCCCCAGCATTTT
CDR3: CASSPRQGPTNQPQHF

D: .
J: TRBJ2-7
V: TRBV19
size: many
DNA: TGTGCCAGTAGTATTAGCGCCGAGACAGGCTATTTCTACGAGCAGTACTTC
CDR3: CASSISAETGYFYEQYF

D: .
J: TRBJ2-5
V: TRBV10-3
size: many
DNA: TGTGCCATCAGTGAGTCAGGCCGGGTTGTGACCCAGTACTTC
CDR3: CAISESGRVVTQYF

D: .
J: TRBJ2-1
V: TRBV3-1
size: many
DNA: TGTGCCAGCAGCCAGACGTCGGCACCTTCTGAGCAGTTCTTC
CDR3: CASSQTSAPSEQFF

D: .
J: TRBJ2-1
V: TRBV5-1
size: many
DNA: TGCGCCAGCTCGAATAGCGGTCTGTCCTATGATGAGCAGTTCTTC
CDR3: CASSNSGLSYDEQFF

D: TRBD2
J: TRBJ2-7
V: TRBV5-1
size: many
DNA: TGCGCCAGCAGCCCAAGGCCCGGGGGGTCCTACGAGCAGTACTTC
CDR3: CASSPRPGGSYEQYF

D: TRBD1
J: TRBJ2-2
V: TRBV20-1
size: many
DNA: TGCAGTGCTAGACGAACAGGGGGCACCGGGGAGCTGTTTTTT
CDR3: CSARRTGGTGELFF

D: .
J: TRBJ2-4
V: TRBV11-2
size: .
DNA: TGTGCCAGCAGCTTAGGGGTTGGCGCAGACAACAAAAACATTCAGTACTTC
CDR3: CASSLGVGADNKNIQYF

D: .
J: TRBJ2-7
V: TRBV30
size: many
DNA: TGTGCCTGGAGTGTCGGGCACGAGCAGTACTTC
CDR3: CAWSVGHEQYF

D: .
J: TRBJ1-1
V: TRBV5-1
size: many
DNA: TGCGCCAGCGGCAAGGGCGGGTTGAACACTGAAGCTTTCTTT
CDR3: CASGKGGLNTEAFF

D: TRBD2
J: TRBJ2-3
V: TRBV30
size: many
DNA: TGTGCCTGCACAGCGGGACTCCGCACAGATACGCAGTATTTT
CDR3: CACTAGLRTDTQYF

D: .
J: TRBJ2-7
V: TRBV6-6
size: few
DNA: TGTGCCAGCAGTTACTCGTTGGGAGGATGGTACTTC
CDR3: CASSYSLGGWYF

D: TRBD1
J: TRBJ1-2
V: TRBV11-2
size: many
DNA: TGTGCCAGCAGCTTCTCCGGACAGGGTTATGGCTACACCTTC
CDR3: CASSFSGQGYGYTF